The rows below give T cell receptor beta chains drawn from one sample of a study of T cell responses to AZD1222 COVID-19 vaccine. Profiled with immunoSEQ multiplex PCR; TCRdb holds only in-frame clones, not every one. Counted here are 140,000 to 150,000 clones, around 93% occurring once; the ten biggest clones make up under 2%. Sequencing used peripheral blood, obtained on day 0 of AZD1222 vaccination. The receptor set was obtained from an adult in good health. Each CDR3 is given with its conserved first and last residue.

>TRBJ1-2|TRBV20-1|15
CSASPRGGERYGYTF
>TRBJ1-1|TRBV27|16
CASRTSPGGGDTEAFF
>TRBJ1-6|TRBV3-1/TRBV3-2|13
CASSSDPGSPLHF
>TRBJ2-3|TRBV6-2/TRBV6-3|18
CASSLLPGQGLSTDTQYF
>TRBJ2-1|TRBV4-1|18
CASSPHQRGTGGDNEQFF
>TRBJ1-3|TRBV5-4|15
CASSLEEGKGNTIYF
>TRBJ2-1|TRBV2|13
CASRSGLNNEQFF
>TRBJ1-5|TRBV19|14
CASSTGTGSQPQHF
>TRBJ2-5|TRBV5-1|15
CASSLITLARETQYF
>TRBJ1-2|TRBV2|14
CASSVQGSDYGYTF
>TRBJ2-3|TRBV18|12
CASSPTDGNQYF
>TRBJ1-6|TRBV5-5|15
CASSGGTGYGSPLHF
>TRBJ1-1|TRBV6-5|13
CASSLTGQTEAFF
>TRBJ2-2|TRBV9|16
CASSVGTSGNTGELFF
>TRBJ1-6|TRBV30|14
CAWDRGGYNSPLHF
>TRBJ2-7|TRBV6-5|13
CAASQGLSYEQYF
>TRBJ1-4|TRBV18|15
CASSPRTGENEKLFF
>TRBJ2-3|TRBV7-9|16
CASSLGTARQTYTQYF
>TRBJ1-2|TRBV27|13
CASSFGQATGYTF
>TRBJ1-6|TRBV11-2|16
CASSLDPRPYNSPLHF
>TRBJ1-3|TRBV9|14
CASSPITSGNTIYF
>TRBJ2-1|TRBV2|12
CASSERDNEQFF
>TRBJ1-2|TRBV19|14
CATTAGATLYGYTF
>TRBJ2-7|TRBV9|13
CASSVEVANEQYF
>TRBJ2-1|TRBV11-3|15
CASSFSGLDYNEQFF
>TRBJ2-6|TRBV7-9|18
CASRLGGQISSGANVLTF
>TRBJ1-2|TRBV3-1/TRBV3-2|15
CASSLSSGTNYGYTF
>TRBJ2-7|TRBV11-2|14
CASSLAGTAYEQYF
>TRBJ2-6|TRBV19|15
CASSIIRSGANVLTF
>TRBJ1-4|TRBV20-1|11
CSARVGEKLFF
>TRBJ1-1|TRBV20-1|13
CSASSRLGGEAFF
>TRBJ1-5|TRBV6-6|14
CASSYRQANQPQHF
>TRBJ2-1|TRBV9|14
CASSASIDYNEQFF
>TRBJ1-1|TRBV6-5|15
CASSRGAKLNTEAFF
>TRBJ2-7|TRBV2|12
CASSDLSYEQYF
>TRBJ2-5|TRBV4-2|14
CASSQRAVGETQYF